The rows below give T cell receptor beta chains drawn from one sample of a study of T cells after yellow fever vaccination. Each CDR3 protein is one row after TCRdb ran MiXCR on the 5' RACE reads. This sample yields approximately 90,000 distinct CDR3 sequences, of which less than 15% are seen a single time; 20% to 25% belongs to the top ten. The sample consisted of CD8+ T cells not binding an NS4B(214-222) dextramer, sorted from PBMCs, taken roughly 20 days after the first yellow fever vaccination. These TCRs come from a man aged 18 to 29 who received the YFV17D yellow fever vaccine. Each CDR3 is given without its conserved first and last residue.

CDR3: ASSSDRGANTGELF
J: TRBJ2-2
V: TRBV7-6

CDR3: ARPKGPGGEKLF
J: TRBJ1-4
V: TRBV7-6

CDR3: ASSQLAGGPADTQY
J: TRBJ2-3
V: TRBV6-1

CDR3: SVGQGDEDYGYT
J: TRBJ1-2
V: TRBV29-1

CDR3: ASSQRRTANTEAF
J: TRBJ1-1
V: TRBV4-3

CDR3: ASSALAGNTDTQY
J: TRBJ2-3
V: TRBV13

CDR3: ATRQGRGREQF
J: TRBJ2-1
V: TRBV24-1

CDR3: ASSSGTRLHEQY
J: TRBJ2-7
V: TRBV5-4

CDR3: ASSSDRVDNEQF
J: TRBJ2-1
V: TRBV5-1

CDR3: SVREFYGYT
J: TRBJ1-2
V: TRBV29-1

CDR3: ASSLRAGSGTGELF
J: TRBJ2-2
V: TRBV13

CDR3: ASSLGRGQNEQF
J: TRBJ2-1
V: TRBV12-3/TRBV12-4

CDR3: ASSLNAGTTDTQY
J: TRBJ2-3
V: TRBV12-3/TRBV12-4

CDR3: ASSYNTDTQY
J: TRBJ2-3
V: TRBV5-1

CDR3: ASGETSYEQY
J: TRBJ2-7
V: TRBV14

CDR3: ASSQGGQYSEAF
J: TRBJ1-1
V: TRBV4-3

CDR3: ASLDEGGSSNQPQH
J: TRBJ1-5
V: TRBV19

CDR3: ASSLLETANSPLH
J: TRBJ1-6
V: TRBV5-1

CDR3: ASSPSGGAPKNIQY
J: TRBJ2-4
V: TRBV4-3

CDR3: ASSPGPNNEQF
J: TRBJ2-1
V: TRBV6-1

CDR3: ASSLPQGVDTGELF
J: TRBJ2-2
V: TRBV5-5

CDR3: ASSLSGGAIEQF
J: TRBJ2-1
V: TRBV12-3/TRBV12-4

CDR3: ASSESMGGRTYEQY
J: TRBJ2-7
V: TRBV10-2

CDR3: ASSTRTGYGYT
J: TRBJ1-2
V: TRBV7-8